Listed here is a single T cell receptor (beta chain). What it binds is unknown. The sample originates from a study of graft-versus-host responses after intestinal transplantation. Study context: Those transplanted obtained multivisceral, liver-intestinal, or isolated intestinal grafts. Each patient got anti-thymocyte globulin induction, then tacrolimus and steroids for roughly 3 years. Study-wide points: The study associated peak circulating GvH clone levels with early post-transplant HvG declines. Recipient-marrow GvH clones were detected, some having first appeared in ileum or blood.

To release intraepithelial and lamina propria lymphocytes, the graft tissue was processed. V lost 1 base and J lost 4, with 7 bases in between. The CDR3 extends over 13 amino acids. CDR1 and CDR2 from the germline V gene are MNHNS and SASEGT. Produced via immunoSEQ multiplex PCR; TCRdb's table is partial and in-frame only. This sample has 5,700 or so clones; about three quarters occur once, and the top ten carry around 7%. Sequencing used ileum tissue, obtained approximately 220 days after intestinal transplant. The receptor's source is a human patient who received an intestinal transplant, so some T cells may come from the graft donor. The rearrangement uses TRBV6-1 and TRBJ1-2; D is uncertain. Here the CDR3 reads CASSEVISYGYTF. The DNA for the CDR3 is TGTGCCAGCAGTGAAGTAATTAGCTATGGCTACACCTTC.